This T cell receptor beta chain was documented in a study of blood T cell repertoires in COVID-19. In the study overall: Acute-phase and convalescent COVID-19 samples originated in the United States, Italy and Spain.

Regarding this clone: Its ends do not fully match the called genes, so a read error is possible.

In germline, CDR1 is MNHEY, CDR2 SVGAGI. The CDR3 extends over 15 amino acids. Per the original data handling: Amplifying reference gene primers gave estimates of nucleated cell counts. Sequencing used immunoSEQ multiplex PCR; TCRdb keeps in-frame clones, though not all of them. The DNA was the basis for D and trimming; V, J and clone size are from that table. The table records 48,000 or so clones, more than 75% of them present only once. The rearrangement links TRBV6-5 to TRBJ2-5; 7 bases map to TRBD2. This TCR derives from a woman aged 55 to 70 with acute or convalescent COVID-19. Material for sequencing was peripheral blood. The DNA of the CDR3 is TGTGCCAGCAGTGACTCGCGGGGGACTCAAGAGACCCAGTACTTC. Its protein product is CASSDSRGTQETQYF.